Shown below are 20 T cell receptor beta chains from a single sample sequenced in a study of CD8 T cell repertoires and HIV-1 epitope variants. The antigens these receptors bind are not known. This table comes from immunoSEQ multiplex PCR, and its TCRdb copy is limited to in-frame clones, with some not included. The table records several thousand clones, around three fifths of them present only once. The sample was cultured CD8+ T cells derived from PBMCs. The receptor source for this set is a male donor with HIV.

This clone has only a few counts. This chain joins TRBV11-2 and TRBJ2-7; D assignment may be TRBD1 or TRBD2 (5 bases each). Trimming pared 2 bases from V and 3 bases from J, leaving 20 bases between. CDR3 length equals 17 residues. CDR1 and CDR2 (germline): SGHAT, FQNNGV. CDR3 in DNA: TGTGCCAGCAGCTTACTTCAAGGAGGCCAGGGCCTCTACGAGCAGTACTTC. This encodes CASSLLQGGQGLYEQYF.

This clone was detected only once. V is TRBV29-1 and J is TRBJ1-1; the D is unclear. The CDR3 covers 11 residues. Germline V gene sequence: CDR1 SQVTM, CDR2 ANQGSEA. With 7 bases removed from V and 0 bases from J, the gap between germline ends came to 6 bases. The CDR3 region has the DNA TGCAGCGATCTCATGAACACTGAAGCTTTCTTT. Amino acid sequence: CSDLMNTEAFF.

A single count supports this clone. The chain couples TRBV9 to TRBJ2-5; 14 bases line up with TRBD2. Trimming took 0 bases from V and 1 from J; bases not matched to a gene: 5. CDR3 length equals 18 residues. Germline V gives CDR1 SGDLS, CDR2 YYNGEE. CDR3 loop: CASSVGTSGGTFQETQYF. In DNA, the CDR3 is TGTGCCAGCAGCGTAGGGACTAGCGGGGGGACCTTCCAAGAGACCCAGTACTTC.

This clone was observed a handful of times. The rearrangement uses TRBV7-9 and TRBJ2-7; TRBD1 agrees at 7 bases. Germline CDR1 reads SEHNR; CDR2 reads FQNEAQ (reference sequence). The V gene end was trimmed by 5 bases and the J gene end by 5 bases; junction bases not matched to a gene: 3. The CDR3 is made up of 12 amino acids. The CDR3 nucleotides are TGTGCCAGCAGCCCCAGGGGGAACGAGCAGTACTTC. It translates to CASSPRGNEQYF.

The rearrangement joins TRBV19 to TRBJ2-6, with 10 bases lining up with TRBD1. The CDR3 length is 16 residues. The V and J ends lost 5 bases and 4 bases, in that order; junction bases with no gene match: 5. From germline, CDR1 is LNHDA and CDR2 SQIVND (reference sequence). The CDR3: CASSSGTGAGANVLTF. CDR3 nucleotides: TGTGCCAGTAGTTCCGGGACAGGGGCCGGGGCCAACGTCCTGACTTTC.

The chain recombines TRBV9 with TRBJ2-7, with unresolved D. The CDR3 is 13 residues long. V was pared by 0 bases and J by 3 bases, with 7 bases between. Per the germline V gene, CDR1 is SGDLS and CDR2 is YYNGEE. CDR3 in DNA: TGTGCCAGCAGCGTAGCCCCCCTCTACGAGCAGTACTTC. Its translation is CASSVAPLYEQYF.

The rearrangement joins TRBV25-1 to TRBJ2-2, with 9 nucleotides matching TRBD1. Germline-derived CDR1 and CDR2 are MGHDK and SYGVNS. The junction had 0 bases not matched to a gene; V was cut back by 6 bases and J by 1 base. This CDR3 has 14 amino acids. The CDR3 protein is CASRGQGNTGELFF. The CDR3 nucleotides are TGTGCCAGCAGGGGACAGGGGAACACCGGGGAGCTGTTTTTT. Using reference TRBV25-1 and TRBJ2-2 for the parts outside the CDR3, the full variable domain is EADIYQTPRYLVIGTGKKITLECSQTMGHDKMYWYQQDPGMELHLIHYSYGVNSTEKGDLSSESTVSRIRTEHFPLTLESARPSHTSQYLCASRGQGNTGELFFGEGSRLTVL.

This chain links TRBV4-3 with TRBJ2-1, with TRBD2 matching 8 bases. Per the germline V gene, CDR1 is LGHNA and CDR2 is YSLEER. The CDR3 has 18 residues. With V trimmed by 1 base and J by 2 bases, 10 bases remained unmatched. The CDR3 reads CASSQAQPGGATYNEQFF. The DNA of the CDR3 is TGCGCCAGCAGCCAAGCCCAGCCCGGGGGGGCTACCTACAATGAGCAGTTCTTC.

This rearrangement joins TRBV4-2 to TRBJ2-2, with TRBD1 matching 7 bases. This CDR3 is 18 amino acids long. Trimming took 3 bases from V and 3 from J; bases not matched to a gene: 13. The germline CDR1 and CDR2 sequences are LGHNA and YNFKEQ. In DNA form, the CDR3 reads TGTGCCAGCAGCCAGCTTACAGGGGTAATTCCGGACACCGGGGAGCTGTTTTTT. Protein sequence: CASSQLTGVIPDTGELFF.

CDR3 bases: TGTGCCAGCAGCCAAAGCGGGAGGGCTCGAGAGCAGTTCTTC. This gives the protein CASSQSGRAREQFF. The chain uses TRBV14 and TRBJ2-1; 10 bases line up with TRBD2. V was pared by 2 bases and J by 10 bases, with 5 bases of the junction left unmatched. The CDR3 sequence is 14 residues long. Germline V gene data show CDR1 as SGHDN and CDR2 as FVKESK. The full variable domain, completed using reference TRBV14 and TRBJ2-1, is EAGVTQFPSHSVIEKGQTVTLRCDPISGHDNLYWYRRVMGKEIKFLLHFVKESKQDESGMPNNRFLAERTGGTYSTLKVQPAELEDSGVYFCASSQSGRAREQFFGPGTRLTVL.

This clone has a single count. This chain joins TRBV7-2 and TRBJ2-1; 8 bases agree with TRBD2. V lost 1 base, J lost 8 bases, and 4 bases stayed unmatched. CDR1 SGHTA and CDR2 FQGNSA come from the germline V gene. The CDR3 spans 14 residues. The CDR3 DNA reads TGTGCCAGCAGCTTAGAGCGGGAGCTGGATGAGCAGTTCTTC. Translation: CASSLERELDEQFF.

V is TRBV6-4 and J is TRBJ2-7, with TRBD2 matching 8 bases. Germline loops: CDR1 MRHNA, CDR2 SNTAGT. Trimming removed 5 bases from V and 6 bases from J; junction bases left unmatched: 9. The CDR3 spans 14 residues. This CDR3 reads CASSPGTRVSEQYF. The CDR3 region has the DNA TGTGCCAGCAGTCCCGGGACTAGGGTCTCCGAGCAGTACTTC.

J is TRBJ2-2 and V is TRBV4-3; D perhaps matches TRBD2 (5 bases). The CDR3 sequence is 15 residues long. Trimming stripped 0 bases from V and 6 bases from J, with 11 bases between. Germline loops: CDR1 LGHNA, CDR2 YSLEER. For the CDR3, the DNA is TGCGCCAGCAGCCAAGAGCCCGGGGATCCCGGGGAGCTGTTTTTT. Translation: CASSQEPGDPGELFF.

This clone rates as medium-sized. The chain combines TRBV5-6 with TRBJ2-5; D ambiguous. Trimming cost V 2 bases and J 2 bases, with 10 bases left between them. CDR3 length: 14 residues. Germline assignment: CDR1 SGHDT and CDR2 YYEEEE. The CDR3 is CASSFLTPQETQYF. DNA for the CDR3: TGTGCCAGCAGCTTCCTAACACCTCAAGAGACCCAGTACTTC.

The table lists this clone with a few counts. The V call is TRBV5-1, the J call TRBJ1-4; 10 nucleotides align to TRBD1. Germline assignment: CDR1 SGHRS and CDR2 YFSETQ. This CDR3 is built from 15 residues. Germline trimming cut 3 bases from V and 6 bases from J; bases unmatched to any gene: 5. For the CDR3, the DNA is TGCGCCAGCAGCTGGTTTGGGACAGGGGATGAAAAACTGTTTTTT. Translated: CASSWFGTGDEKLFF.

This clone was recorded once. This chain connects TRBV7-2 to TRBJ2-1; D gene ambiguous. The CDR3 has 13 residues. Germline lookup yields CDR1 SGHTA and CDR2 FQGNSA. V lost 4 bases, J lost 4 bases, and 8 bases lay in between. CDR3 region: CASSSELYNEQFF. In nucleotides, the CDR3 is TGTGCCAGCAGCTCCGAACTATACAATGAGCAGTTCTTC. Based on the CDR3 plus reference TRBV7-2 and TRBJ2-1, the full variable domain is GAGVSQSPSNKVTEKGKDVELRCDPISGHTALYWYRQSLGQGLEFLIYFQGNSAPDKSGLPSDRFSAERTGGSVSTLTIQRTQQEDSAVYLCASSSELYNEQFFGPGTRLTVL.

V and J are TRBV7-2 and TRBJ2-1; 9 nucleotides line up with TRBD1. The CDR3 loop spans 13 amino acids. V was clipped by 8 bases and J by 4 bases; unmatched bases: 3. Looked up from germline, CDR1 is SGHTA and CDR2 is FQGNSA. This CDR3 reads CASSGTGYNEQFF. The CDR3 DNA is TGTGCCAGCTCCGGGACAGGGTACAATGAGCAGTTCTTC.

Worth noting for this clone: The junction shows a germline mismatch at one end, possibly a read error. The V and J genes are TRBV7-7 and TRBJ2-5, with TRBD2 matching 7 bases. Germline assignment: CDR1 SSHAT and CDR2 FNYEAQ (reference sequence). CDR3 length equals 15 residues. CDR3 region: CASSLTVAGEETQYF. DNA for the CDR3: TGTGCTAGCAGCTTAACGGTGGCGGGAGAAGAGACCCAGTACTTC.

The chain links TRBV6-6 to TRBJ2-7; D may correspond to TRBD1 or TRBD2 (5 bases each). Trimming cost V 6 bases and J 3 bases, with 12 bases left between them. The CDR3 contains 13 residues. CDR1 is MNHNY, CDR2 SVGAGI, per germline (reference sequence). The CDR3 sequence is CASRPIGGYEQYF. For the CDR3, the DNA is TGTGCCAGCAGACCTATTGGGGGCTACGAGCAGTACTTC.

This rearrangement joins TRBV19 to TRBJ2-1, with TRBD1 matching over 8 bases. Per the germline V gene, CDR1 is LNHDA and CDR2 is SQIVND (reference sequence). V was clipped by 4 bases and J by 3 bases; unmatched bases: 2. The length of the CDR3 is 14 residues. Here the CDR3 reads CASSTGQVYNEQFF. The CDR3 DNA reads TGTGCCAGTAGTACGGGACAGGTCTACAATGAGCAGTTCTTC.